Listed here are 13 T cell receptor beta chains from one sample, sequenced in a study of OX40 agonist ivuxolimab in advanced cancers. Assay used: immunoSEQ multiplex PCR; TCRdb lists only in-frame clones, some missing. In the table there are approximately 82,000 clones, 75% to 90% of which are singletons. This specimen was CD4+ or CD8+ T cells sorted from blood, taken in a trial of the OX40 agonist ivuxolimab. These receptors all come from an adult with an advanced solid tumor such as melanoma, head and neck, liver or kidney cancer.

The chain joins TRBV18 to TRBJ1-1; weak D call: TRBD1 (6 bases). Germline V lookup: CDR1 KGHSH, CDR2 LQKENI. The V gene lost 6 bases and the J gene lost 0 bases, with 17 bases spanning the gap. The CDR3 consists of 16 residues. CDR3 amino acids: CASSKRGGALNTEAFF. CDR3 DNA sequence: TGTGCCAGCTCCAAGCGTGGGGGGGCTCTGAACACTGAAGCTTTCTTT.

For this clone: The same CDR3 can be traced to other DNA sequences in this sample. The chain is built from TRBV7-2 and TRBJ2-7; no firm D call. Germline CDR1 reads SGHTA; CDR2 reads FQGNSA. Trimming removed 1 base at V and 4 bases at J, with 8 bases between. The CDR3 runs 13 residues. CDR3 nucleotides: TGTGCCAGCAGCTTAGGGTCCGAATACGAGCAGTACTTC. Translated: CASSLGSEYEQYF.

The V and J genes are TRBV27 and TRBJ2-2; TRBD1 might be the D (5 bases). Looked up from germline, CDR1 is MNHEY and CDR2 is SMNVEV (reference sequence). The CDR3 totals 16 residues. Trimming left V 0 bases short and J 4 bases short, with 12 bases between. The CDR3 reads CASSLSGRVFTGELFF. The CDR3 nucleotides read TGTGCCAGCAGTTTATCAGGCAGGGTATTCACCGGGGAGCTGTTTTTT.

V is TRBV7-2 and J is TRBJ2-5; no reliable D call. The CDR3 loop spans 16 amino acids. CDR1 SGHTA and CDR2 FQGNSA come from the germline V gene. V was clipped by 0 bases and J by 1 base, with 12 bases between them. As DNA, the CDR3 is TGTGCCAGCAGCTTAGCGAACCGTCCAGGCCAAGAGACCCAGTACTTC. The encoded protein is CASSLANRPGQETQYF.

The CDR3 reads CASSSTGRETQYF. DNA for the CDR3: TGTGCCAGCAGTTCGACAGGGAGAGAGACCCAGTACTTC. The chain links TRBV27 to TRBJ2-5, with 7 positions matching TRBD1. In germline, CDR1 is MNHEY, CDR2 SMNVEV (reference sequence). The CDR3 is made up of 13 amino acids. V trimming: 4 bases; J trimming: 4 bases; junction bases outside the gene matches: 3.

A single count supports this clone. V gene TRBV6-6 combines with J gene TRBJ2-7; D may correspond to TRBD1 or TRBD2 (5 bases each). The CDR3 is 13 amino acids. V lost 10 bases and J 2 bases, leaving 15 bases between the germline ends. CDR1 and CDR2 (germline): MNHNY, SVGAGI (reference sequence). In DNA, the CDR3 is TGTGCCACCGAGGGACGCCCGGCCTACGAGCAGTACTTC. It encodes CATEGRPAYEQYF.

This clone showed up just a few times. V and J are TRBV5-8 and TRBJ1-2, with no clear D. The V end lost 0 bases, the J end lost 8 bases, and 14 bases lay between the germline ends. The germline CDR1 and CDR2 sequences are SGHTS and YDEGEE. The CDR3 runs 14 residues. This CDR3 reads CASSLELGIRGYTF. The DNA of the CDR3 is TGTGCCAGCAGCTTGGAATTAGGGATTCGAGGCTACACCTTC.

The chain employs TRBV19 and TRBJ1-5; 10 nucleotides match TRBD1. Germline lookup yields CDR1 LNHDA and CDR2 SQIVND (reference sequence). V shed 8 bases, J shed 4 bases, and the junction held 5 bases outside the gene matches. The length of the CDR3 is 14 residues. The CDR3 DNA follows: TGTGCCAGTGCAGACAGGGGGCCTAATCAGCCCCAGCATTTT. Encoded protein: CASADRGPNQPQHF.

This clone was seen a few times. This chain connects TRBV6-1 to TRBJ2-2; D possibly corresponds to TRBD1 (5 bases). The CDR3 runs to 16 residues. Looked up from germline, CDR1 is MNHNS and CDR2 is SASEGT. Trimming left V 2 bases short and J 1 base short, with 11 bases between. CDR3 region: CASSENPGLNTGELFF. The DNA for the CDR3 is TGTGCCAGCAGTGAAAATCCAGGGTTGAACACCGGGGAGCTGTTTTTT.

The chain recombines TRBV6-5 with TRBJ1-3, with D possibly being TRBD1 (5 bases). This CDR3 comprises 14 residues. Trimming stripped 6 bases from V and 4 bases from J, with 13 bases between. Germline CDR1 and CDR2: MNHEY and SVGAGI. Written as DNA, the CDR3 is TGTGCCAGCAGCTCAGGGTGGCCAGGAAACACCATATATTTT. Its protein product is CASSSGWPGNTIYF.

The chain employs TRBV4-1 and TRBJ1-1; D unclear. This CDR3 has 14 amino acids. With 1 base removed from V and 7 bases from J, the gap between germline ends came to 13 bases. CDR1 is MGHRA, CDR2 YSYEKL, per germline. The CDR3 loop reads CASSQVAALNEAFF. Here the CDR3 DNA reads TGCGCCAGCAGCCAAGTTGCAGCCCTAAATGAAGCTTTCTTT.

The chain joins TRBV6-6 to TRBJ1-4; no firm D call. The CDR3 has 14 residues. Germline V gene data show CDR1 as MNHNY and CDR2 as SVGAGI (reference sequence). V was shortened by 5 bases and J by 10 bases, with 17 bases between the two germline ends. CDR3 bases: TGTGCCAGCAGTCCGACGGGCGAACGAGGAAAACTGTTTTTT. This translates into CASSPTGERGKLFF.

The chain links TRBV2 to TRBJ1-4, with unresolved D. V gave up 2 bases and J gave up 1 base, with 5 bases separating them. Germline V gives CDR1 SNHLY, CDR2 FYNNEI. The CDR3 has 14 residues. The CDR3 bases are TGTGCCAGCAGTGAACTCGGAACTAATGAAAAACTGTTTTTT. Amino acids: CASSELGTNEKLFF.